This TCR beta chain originates from a study of response to subunit inactivated influenza vaccine. Study findings and constraints: It was the authors' suggestion that each seasonal influenza vaccination recruits few new T cells.

This clonotype was counted only a few times. What it binds is not known. TCRdb recomputed calls from the RT-PCR reads with MiXCR, one row per CDR3 protein. The repertoire has around 750,000 distinct CDR3 sequences, 21% of them found once; the top ten carry about 9.4%. V shed 4 bases and J shed 5 bases, with 6 bases lying between them. The V gene's germline CDR1 is SQVTM and CDR2 ANQGSEA. The CDR3 consists of 10 residues. This receptor was identified in a man aged 45-65 years who received an inactivated influenza vaccine. The sequences come from PBMCs from blood, collected more than 4 days after vaccination. This chain connects TRBV29-1 to TRBJ2-7; the D is unclear. The CDR3 is CSVGADEQYF. The CDR3 nucleotides read TGCAGCGTTGGGGCGGACGAGCAGTACTTC.